The 32 T cell receptor beta chains below all came from one sample that was sequenced in a study of T cell changes during pregnancy in multiple sclerosis. This table comes from immunoSEQ multiplex PCR, and its TCRdb copy is limited to in-frame clones, with some not included. The table has approximately 50,000 clones, around 92% seen once; the top ten hold 0.5% to 0.6%. Material: CD4+ T cells from peripheral blood mononuclear cells, obtained after pregnancy. The receptors were gathered from a female donor with multiple sclerosis, enrolled in a pregnancy study.

The rearrangement joins TRBV28 to TRBJ2-1; D call uncertain. Per germline, CDR1 MDHEN and CDR2 SYDVKM. V lost 6 bases and J 0 bases, leaving 9 bases between the germline ends. The CDR3 runs 14 residues. The CDR3 region has the DNA TGTGCCAGCAGCACAGATAGCTCCTACAATGAGCAGTTCTTC. Its translation: CASSTDSSYNEQFF.

V and J are TRBV19 and TRBJ1-5; tentative D call: TRBD1 (5 bases). Looked up from germline, CDR1 is LNHDA and CDR2 is SQIVND (reference sequence). V lost 5 bases and J lost 0, with 8 bases in between. The CDR3 totals 14 residues. The DNA of the CDR3 is TGTGCCAGTAGTCTCGGGGGTAGCAATCAGCCCCAGCATTTT. Residues: CASSLGGSNQPQHF.

This chain joins TRBV7-2 and TRBJ2-1; 11 positions match TRBD2. The germline CDR1 and CDR2 sequences are SGHTA and FQGNSA. The V segment lost 5 bases and the J segment 9 bases; nucleotides outside the gene matches: 6. The CDR3 consists of 14 residues. The chain's CDR3 is CASSQGLAVLEQFF. DNA of the CDR3: TGTGCCAGCAGCCAGGGACTAGCGGTTCTTGAGCAGTTCTTC.

In this sample, this clone turned up a few times. The V and J genes are TRBV15 and TRBJ1-5; D ambiguous. V was shortened by 0 bases and J by 2 bases, with 8 bases between the two germline ends. CDR1 is LNHNV, CDR2 YYDKDF, per germline (reference sequence). This CDR3 spans 15 amino acids. CDR3 nucleotide sequence: TGTGCCACCAGCAGAGAGAGGGCTGGCAATCAGCCCCAGCATTTT. Protein sequence: CATSRERAGNQPQHF.

The chain joins TRBV27 to TRBJ1-6; D remains ambiguous. The V and J ends lost 0 bases and 6 bases respectively, with 18 bases between them. Germline V gene data show CDR1 as MNHEY and CDR2 as SMNVEV (reference sequence). This CDR3 has 18 residues. The CDR3 DNA reads TGTGCCAGCAGTTTATCGGACGGTCGGGCGGGTGGTAATTCACCCCTCCACTTT. This translates into CASSLSDGRAGGNSPLHF.

The J gene is TRBJ2-7, the V gene TRBV18; TRBD1 is a possible D gene (5 bases). V was pared by 1 base and J by 4 bases, with 8 bases between. Per germline, CDR1 KGHSH and CDR2 LQKENI. The CDR3 is made up of 13 amino acids. The CDR3 loop reads CASSPRGRYEQYF. For the CDR3, the DNA is TGTGCCAGCTCACCACGGGGCCGGTACGAGCAGTACTTC.

The chain's CDR3 is CAISDSLAGNPDTQYF. In DNA, the CDR3 is TGTGCCATCAGTGATTCGCTAGCGGGAAATCCAGATACGCAGTATTTT. The chain employs TRBV10-3 and TRBJ2-3; 9 nucleotides match TRBD2. The ends lost 3 bases at V and 4 bases at J; junction bases unmatched: 8. The CDR3 loop spans 16 amino acids. Germline loops: CDR1 ENHRY, CDR2 SYGVKD.

The V and J genes are TRBV7-9 and TRBJ2-1; weak D call: TRBD1 (6 bases). The CDR3 is 18 amino acids. V gave up 1 base and J gave up 0 bases, with 16 bases separating them. CDR1 SEHNR and CDR2 FQNEAQ come from the germline V gene (reference sequence). Here the CDR3 reads CASSLEGRDTSSYNEQFF. CDR3 coding DNA: TGTGCCAGCAGCTTAGAAGGCCGGGACACCAGCTCCTACAATGAGCAGTTCTTC.

The V gene is TRBV4-1, the J gene TRBJ2-7, with 14 positions matching TRBD2. V lost 3 bases to trimming and J lost 0 bases; unmatched junction nucleotides: 10. The CDR3 sequence is 19 residues long. From germline, CDR1 is MGHRA and CDR2 YSYEKL. The CDR3 coding sequence is TGCGCCAGCAGCCACACGGGACTAGCGGGGGCGTACGGCTCCTACGAGCAGTACTTC. Its translation: CASSHTGLAGAYGSYEQYF.

This clone was seen only once. The chain has TRBV9 and TRBJ2-4; D is possibly TRBD1 (6 bases). V was clipped by 10 bases and J by 5 bases, with 31 bases between them. The CDR3 consists of 18 residues. Germline-derived CDR1 and CDR2 are SGDLS and YYNGEE. CDR3 bases: TGTGCCCCCGACCGAGGGACAAGTCGGGTACCCCAGGAAAACATTCAGTACTTC. This sequence encodes CAPDRGTSRVPQENIQYF. The variable domain in full, with the rest retrieved from reference TRBV9 and TRBJ2-4, is DSGVTQTPKHLITATGQRVTLRCSPRSGDLSVYWYQQSLDQGLQFLIQYYNGEERAKGNILERFSAQQFPDLHSELNLSSLELGDSALYFCAPDRGTSRVPQENIQYFGAGTRLSVL.

This clone was recorded a few times. This sequence joins TRBV18 and TRBJ1-2, with D unresolved. This CDR3 comprises 15 residues. Germline loops: CDR1 KGHSH, CDR2 LQKENI. Trimming left V 3 bases short and J 8 bases short, with 19 bases between. CDR3 region: CASSPNLRGSEGYTF. The CDR3 DNA reads as TGTGCCAGCTCACCGAATTTGAGAGGCTCGGAAGGCTACACCTTC.

V usage is TRBV29-1 and J usage is TRBJ2-3; D is undetermined. Trimming removed 4 bases from V and 1 base from J, with 3 bases in between. CDR1 and CDR2 (germline): SQVTM, ANQGSEA. CDR3 length: 11 residues. CDR3 in DNA: TGCAGCGTTGGCGGCACAGATACGCAGTATTTT. It codes for CSVGGTDTQYF.

The chain recombines TRBV6-1 with TRBJ2-3; 10 nucleotides match TRBD2. CDR1 MNHNS and CDR2 SASEGT come from the germline V gene. Losses at the gene ends were 4 bases for V and 2 bases for J; bases not matched to a gene: 6. The CDR3 has 16 amino acids. The CDR3: CASSVTSGDNTDTQYF. In nucleotides, the CDR3 is TGTGCCAGCAGTGTTACTAGCGGGGACAACACAGATACGCAGTATTTT.

With regard to this clone: Other DNA sequences in the same sample also yield this CDR3. This rearrangement joins TRBV19 to TRBJ2-7, with TRBD1 matching over 10 bases. Looked up from germline, CDR1 is LNHDA and CDR2 is SQIVND (reference sequence). V shed 3 bases and J 2 bases; nucleotides not matched to a gene: 1. The CDR3 covers 14 residues. This CDR3 reads CASSIGQGAYEQYF. CDR3 bases: TGTGCCAGTAGTATCGGACAGGGGGCCTACGAGCAGTACTTC.

The rearrangement uses TRBV18 and TRBJ1-5, with TRBD1 as a possible D gene (5 bases). In germline, CDR1 is KGHSH, CDR2 LQKENI. V was pared by 6 bases and J by 7 bases, with 16 bases between. This CDR3 has 14 amino acids. The CDR3 here is CASSTDTGSQPQHF. In DNA form, the CDR3 reads TGTGCCAGCTCTACCGACACAGGCTCCCAGCCCCAGCATTTT.

This chain links TRBV7-8 with TRBJ2-1, with 7 nucleotides matching TRBD1. The CDR3 runs to 18 residues. Germline V gene data show CDR1 as SGHVS and CDR2 as FQNEAQ. Trimming removed 1 base from V and 0 bases from J; junction bases left unmatched: 9. The DNA for the CDR3 is TGTGCCAGCAGCTTAGTGGTGGCGACAGGGATCTCCTACAATGAGCAGTTCTTC. Residues: CASSLVVATGISYNEQFF.

The gene calls are TRBV5-4 and TRBJ2-3; 11 bases agree with TRBD2. Trimming at V came to 3 bases and at J to 6 bases, leaving 6 bases not matched to a gene. Germline CDR1 is SGHNT and CDR2 is YYREEE (reference sequence). The CDR3 loop spans 15 amino acids. CDR3 DNA sequence: TGTGCCAGCAGCTCACTAGCGGGAGTTTCGGATACGCAGTATTTT. Translated, it gives CASSSLAGVSDTQYF.

This chain joins TRBV7-2 and TRBJ1-2, with 8 nucleotides matching TRBD1. Germline-derived CDR1 and CDR2 are SGHTA and FQGNSA. V shed 1 base and J 6 bases; nucleotides not matched to a gene: 4. CDR3 length: 14 residues. DNA of the CDR3: TGTGCCAGCAGCTTAGAGCCAGGGGGCAATGGCTACACCTTC. It specifies CASSLEPGGNGYTF.

This rearrangement joins TRBV12-5 to TRBJ2-1, with TRBD2 matching 14 bases. J was trimmed by 9 bases and V by 6 bases; bases with no gene match: 10. Germline-derived CDR1 and CDR2 are LGHNT and FRNRAP. CDR3 size: 16 residues. The CDR3 sequence: CASGLGTSGSLGEQFF. The CDR3 DNA reads as TGTGCTAGTGGACTTGGGACTAGCGGGAGCCTCGGTGAGCAGTTCTTC.

The chain joins TRBV5-6 to TRBJ2-1; D is possibly TRBD2 (5 bases). Germline loops: CDR1 SGHDT, CDR2 YYEEEE. Between the trimmed V and J ends, which lost 5 bases and 0 bases, there was a span of 9 bases. CDR3 size: 14 residues. CDR3 DNA sequence: TGTGCCAGCAGACGTCGGGGCTCCTACAATGAGCAGTTCTTC. Amino acid sequence: CASRRRGSYNEQFF.

The chain links TRBV6-1 to TRBJ1-5; D may be TRBD1 (5 bases). The germline gives CDR1 MNHNS, CDR2 SASEGT. CDR3 length equals 15 residues. The V end lost 4 bases, the J end lost 4 bases, and 14 bases lay between the germline ends. CDR3 region: CASSVQPGGNQPQHF. DNA for the CDR3: TGTGCCAGCAGTGTTCAGCCGGGGGGGAATCAGCCCCAGCATTTT.

V is TRBV29-1 and J is TRBJ2-3, with D tentatively TRBD2 (6 bases). CDR1 is SQVTM, CDR2 ANQGSEA, per germline. V lost 6 bases to trimming and J lost 7 bases, with 23 bases between them. The CDR3 runs to 15 residues. As DNA, the CDR3 is TGCAGCGTCCCCCCGGACACGGGGGATACTTATACGCAGTATTTT. Its protein is CSVPPDTGDTYTQYF.

The chain employs TRBV27 and TRBJ1-1; 7 bases align to TRBD1. In germline, CDR1 is MNHEY, CDR2 SMNVEV (reference sequence). The length of the CDR3 is 14 residues. J lost 6 bases, V lost 4 bases, and 8 bases had no gene match. CDR3 nucleotides: TGTGCCAGCAGTTACTCACTCAGGGGGTCTGAAGCTTTCTTT. This encodes CASSYSLRGSEAFF.

V and J are TRBV11-3 and TRBJ1-1; TRBD1 is a possible D gene (6 bases). The length of the CDR3 is 15 residues. Trimming took off 5 bases at V and 6 bases at J, with 19 bases between the two ends. Germline V gives CDR1 SGHNT, CDR2 YENEEA. In DNA form, the CDR3 reads TGTGCCAGCAGCCCGCGGGTACAGGGAGGGTCTGAAGCTTTCTTT. It codes for CASSPRVQGGSEAFF.

The chain links TRBV19 to TRBJ2-1, with D perhaps matching TRBD1 (6 bases). Looked up from germline, CDR1 is LNHDA and CDR2 is SQIVND (reference sequence). Deletions cut 5 bases from V and 0 bases from J, with 26 bases between. CDR3 size: 20 residues. CDR3 nucleotides: TGTGCCAGTAGTCCCCCCGGGCAGGGGAAATGGCGCAGCTCCTACAATGAGCAGTTCTTC. Residues: CASSPPGQGKWRSSYNEQFF.

The chain carries TRBV7-8 and TRBJ1-3; tentative D call: TRBD1 (5 bases). The CDR3 covers 15 residues. Germline CDR1 is SGHVS and CDR2 is FQNEAQ. V dropped 4 bases and J dropped 4 bases, with 14 bases sitting between them. The CDR3 nucleotides read TGTGCCAGCAGCTATTCCCGGGGGGTCGGAAACACCATATATTTT. It specifies CASSYSRGVGNTIYF.

This chain links TRBV30 with TRBJ1-5, with 8 bases identical to TRBD1. CDR1 GTSNPN and CDR2 SVGIG come from the germline V gene (reference sequence). The V and J ends lost 0 bases and 4 bases, in that order; junction bases with no gene match: 11. The CDR3 loop spans 17 amino acids. The chain's CDR3 is CAWSVGDRGVWNQPQHF. CDR3 DNA sequence: TGTGCCTGGAGTGTGGGCGACAGGGGTGTATGGAATCAGCCCCAGCATTTT.

This sequence joins TRBV25-1 and TRBJ2-3; D not certain. Trimming removed 6 bases from V and 9 bases from J, with 10 bases in between. CDR3 length: 11 amino acids. CDR1 MGHDK and CDR2 SYGVNS come from the germline V gene. The CDR3 spells CASRYLGTQYF. In DNA, the CDR3 is TGTGCCAGCAGATACCTTGGCACGCAGTATTTT.

This clone was recorded a few times. V usage is TRBV7-2 and J usage is TRBJ2-1; TRBD2 aligns across 9 bases. V lost 4 bases to trimming and J lost 6 bases; unmatched junction nucleotides: 7. Germline V gene lookup returns CDR1 SGHTA and CDR2 FQGNSA. There are 15 residues in the CDR3. Written as DNA, the CDR3 is TGTGCCAGCAGCTGGAATAGCGGGAGCTTCAATGAGCAGTTCTTC. Its protein is CASSWNSGSFNEQFF.

The chain couples TRBV7-9 to TRBJ2-7, with 8 bases aligning to TRBD2. The CDR3 consists of 17 residues. Trimming at V came to 7 bases and at J to 1 base, leaving 15 bases not matched to a gene. Germline assignment: CDR1 SEHNR and CDR2 FQNEAQ (reference sequence). CDR3 bases: TGTGCCAGCACCCCTTATTCCGGGACTAGGAGGTCCTACGAGCAGTACTTC. Protein product: CASTPYSGTRRSYEQYF.

This chain links TRBV5-5 with TRBJ1-2; D not resolved. V was clipped by 1 base and J by 5 bases, with 6 bases between them. In germline, CDR1 is SGHKS, CDR2 YYEKEE (reference sequence). The CDR3 runs 12 residues. CDR3 in DNA: TGTGCCAGCAGCTTGACAGATTATGGCTACACCTTC. This codes for CASSLTDYGYTF.

The chain has TRBV6-1 and TRBJ1-5; 7 bases fit TRBD1. The junction had 2 bases not matched to a gene; V was cut back by 6 bases and J by 3 bases. CDR1 is MNHNS, CDR2 SASEGT, per germline. The length of the CDR3 is 13 residues. The CDR3 region is CASRGTVNQPQHF. The CDR3 bases are TGTGCCAGCAGAGGGACAGTCAATCAGCCCCAGCATTTT.